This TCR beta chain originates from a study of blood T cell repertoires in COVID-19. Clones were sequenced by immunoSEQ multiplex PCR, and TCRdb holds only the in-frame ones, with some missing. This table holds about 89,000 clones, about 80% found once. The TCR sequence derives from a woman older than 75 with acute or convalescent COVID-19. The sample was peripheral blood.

The CDR3 coding sequence is TGTGCCAGCAGCTTGCGGACAGGTAGTAGCACTGAAGCTTTCTTT. Translation: CASSLRTGSSTEAFF. This sequence joins TRBV5-5 and TRBJ1-1; 7 bases align to TRBD1. The germline CDR1 and CDR2 sequences are SGHKS and YYEKEE (reference sequence). Trimming removed 1 base from V and 4 bases from J; junction bases left unmatched: 7. The CDR3 extends over 15 amino acids.